This entry lists 11 T cell receptor beta chains sequenced from one sample in a study of naive and memory T cell subsets. Study-level results: Possibly reflecting memory cells re-expressing CD45RA, a few larger clonotypes occurred in naive repertoires, especially CD8.

An equimolar mix of two oligonucleotides served as the beta constant-region primer for TRBC1 and TRBC2. Four rounds of PCR amplified the ligated cDNA using nested alpha and beta constant-region primers plus SP2. TCRdb reprocessed the UMI-ligation and nested PCR reads via MiXCR and lists one record per CDR3 protein. This table holds over 110,000 distinct CDR3 sequences, about 20% found once. These TCRs are of unknown antigen specificity. Input material: naive CD8+ T cells from blood. These receptors were obtained from a human donor in good health.

Here the CDR3 DNA reads TGTGCCAGCAGCCAAGGGTCGTCACAGCCCCAGCATTTT. It yields the protein CASSQGSSQPQHF. This sequence joins TRBV3-1 and TRBJ1-5; D remains unclear. The CDR3 runs 13 residues. Trimming removed 1 base from V and 7 bases from J, with 8 bases in between. Germline V gene data show CDR1 as LGHDT and CDR2 as YNNKEL (reference sequence).

This clonotype was counted a few times. V gene TRBV7-8 combines with J gene TRBJ2-7; 11 bases are a match to TRBD2. Germline CDR1 is SGHVS and CDR2 is FQNEAQ. V shed 4 bases and J 5 bases; nucleotides not matched to a gene: 7. This CDR3 is built from 15 residues. This CDR3 reads CASSSPTSGSNEQYF. CDR3 bases: TGTGCCAGCAGCTCCCCCACTAGCGGGAGTAACGAGCAGTACTTC.

Concerning this clonotype itself: A read error may produce the germline difference seen at one junction end. The chain employs TRBV4-1 and TRBJ2-5; 8 nucleotides agree with TRBD1. This CDR3 has 13 residues. The germline CDR1 and CDR2 sequences are MGHRA and YSYEKL. The CDR3 DNA reads as TGCGCCAGCAGCCAACACGGAAGACAGGGGATTCACTTC. Translation gives CASSQHGRQGIHF.

The chain uses TRBV7-3 and TRBJ2-3; D unresolved. There are 13 residues in the CDR3. Germline V gene data show CDR1 as SGHTA and CDR2 as FQGTGA. V gave up 4 bases and J gave up 0 bases, with 5 bases separating them. CDR3 in amino acids: CASSSTSTDTQYF. As DNA, the CDR3 is TGTGCCAGCAGCTCGACAAGCACAGATACGCAGTATTTT.

The DNA of the CDR3 is TGCGCCAGCAGCTTGGCGCTAGCGGGGGAGACCGGGGAGCTGTTTTTT. As protein: CASSLALAGETGELFF. The chain is built from TRBV5-1 and TRBJ2-2; 10 bases line up with TRBD2. Trimming cost V 0 bases and J 5 bases; bases outside gene matches: 4. From germline, CDR1 is SGHRS and CDR2 YFSETQ. CDR3 length: 16 amino acids. Full variable domain (missing parts from reference TRBV5-1 and TRBJ2-2): KAGVTQTPRYLIKTRGQQVTLSCSPISGHRSVSWYQQTPGQGLQFLFEYFSETQRNKGNFPGRFSGRQFSNSRSEMNVSTLELGDSALYLCASSLALAGETGELFFGEGSRLTVL.

The rearrangement links TRBV2 to TRBJ2-7, with TRBD2 matching over 7 bases. Per germline, CDR1 SNHLY and CDR2 FYNNEI. With 8 bases clipped from V and 6 bases from J, the junction kept 7 bases outside the gene matches. This CDR3 is built from 12 residues. The CDR3, as DNA: TGTGCCAGCTACGGGGCGGGAGTCGAGCAGTACTTC. This translates into CASYGAGVEQYF.

This clonotype was seen more than once but under ten times. The genes are TRBV15 and TRBJ2-5; D perhaps matches TRBD1 (6 bases). The V end lost 9 bases, the J end lost 5 bases, and 16 bases lay between the germline ends. The CDR3 contains 13 residues. CDR1 LNHNV and CDR2 YYDKDF come from the germline V gene (reference sequence). The chain's CDR3 is CATRTGQLETQYF. The CDR3 DNA is TGTGCCACACGCACAGGGCAGTTGGAGACCCAGTACTTC.

This clonotype was seen more than once but under ten times. The CDR3 DNA reads TGTGCCAGCAGTTTATCGTCCAGGTCCTACGAGCAGTACTTC. The encoded protein is CASSLSSRSYEQYF. The chain employs TRBV12-3 or TRBV12-4 and TRBJ2-7; D is unclear. The CDR3 length is 14 residues. Trimming took off 2 bases at V and 1 base at J, with 9 bases between the two ends.

The chain carries TRBV28 and TRBJ2-7, with a possible D match to TRBD2 (6 bases). The germline gives CDR1 MDHEN, CDR2 SYDVKM. With 7 bases removed from V and 4 bases from J, the gap between germline ends came to 11 bases. The CDR3 is made up of 12 amino acids. The chain's CDR3 is CASTPGRYEQYF. DNA of the CDR3: TGTGCCAGCACCCCGGGGAGGTACGAGCAGTACTTC.

This clonotype was counted many times. The gene calls are TRBV7-2 and TRBJ2-5; D is perhaps TRBD2 (6 bases). Germline V lookup: CDR1 SGHTA, CDR2 FQGNSA. The CDR3 loop spans 13 amino acids. V was trimmed by 3 bases and J by 3 bases, leaving 8 bases between them. This CDR3 is CASSLGGEETQYF. The CDR3, as DNA: TGTGCCAGCAGCTTGGGCGGGGAAGAGACCCAGTACTTC.

This clonotype was observed a handful of times. This sequence joins TRBV15 and TRBJ2-1; 9 positions match TRBD2. The CDR3 runs 15 residues. V lost 4 bases and J lost 6; bases outside the gene matches: 7. Germline V gives CDR1 LNHNV, CDR2 YYDKDF (reference sequence). The CDR3 here is CATSNQREVANEQFF. The CDR3 DNA reads TGTGCCACCAGCAATCAGCGGGAGGTCGCCAATGAGCAGTTCTTC.